These T cell receptor beta chains were read from a single sample in a study of cytotoxic CD8 clonotypes in ibrutinib-treated CLL. The protocol was immunoSEQ multiplex PCR, while the TCRdb copy is restricted to in-frame clones and leaves out a portion. The sample carries about 300,000 clones, 67% recorded once. Sample: PBMCs, taken after 36 months of ibrutinib treatment. The receptors derive from a human donor with chronic lymphocytic leukemia. The CDR3 runs from the conserved cysteine through the conserved F or W. A D gene is named only where the DNA matches it firmly. Part of the rows lack a size; the others show once, few, many or a class for expanded clones.

cdr3_aa | cdr3_nt | cdr3_length | d_call | v_call | clone_size | j_call
CATYRDGYTF | TGTGCCACGTACAGGGATGGCTACACCTTC | 10 | NA | TRBV2 | NA | TRBJ1-2
CASSTEDVAGVTGELFF | TGTGCCAGCAGCACCGAGGACGTAGCGGGGGTAACCGGGGAGCTGTTTTTT | 17 | TRBD2 | TRBV9 | NA | TRBJ2-2
CASSQGLATDTQYF | TGCGCCAGCAGCCAGGGACTAGCGACAGATACGCAGTATTTT | 14 | TRBD2 | TRBV4-1 | NA | TRBJ2-3
CASSELGALAATNEKLFF | TGTGCCAGCAGTGAACTGGGGGCCCTTGCGGCAACTAATGAAAAACTGTTTTTT | 18 | NA | TRBV6-1 | NA | TRBJ1-4
CASSFLSVGPQHF | TGTGCCAGCAGCTTTTTGTCGGTCGGGCCCCAGCATTTT | 13 | NA | TRBV11-2 | few | TRBJ1-5
CASSVADDPYEQYF | TGTGCCAGCAGCGTAGCCGACGATCCGTACGAGCAGTACTTC | 14 | NA | TRBV9 | NA | TRBJ2-7
CASKSPRMGDNEQFF | TGTGCCAGCAAGTCCCCGAGGATGGGGGACAATGAGCAGTTCTTC | 15 | NA | TRBV27 | NA | TRBJ2-1
CASAAGPGYSNQPQHF | TGTGCCAGCGCAGCTGGACCGGGGTATAGCAATCAGCCCCAGCATTTT | 16 | NA | TRBV27 | few | TRBJ1-5
CAISKGRETYEQYF | TGTGCCATCAGTAAGGGTAGGGAAACCTACGAGCAGTACTTC | 14 | NA | TRBV10-3 | NA | TRBJ2-7
CASSPRGLSYNEQFF | TGTGCCAGCTCACCACGGGGACTCTCCTACAATGAGCAGTTCTTC | 15 | NA | TRBV18 | NA | TRBJ2-1
CASSQVSARGSSYGYTF | TGCGCCAGCAGCCAAGTTTCGGCCAGGGGATCTTCCTATGGCTACACCTTC | 17 | NA | TRBV4-1 | NA | TRBJ1-2
CASKGPGLYNEQFF | TGTGCCAGCAAGGGACCAGGCCTCTACAATGAGCAGTTCTTC | 14 | NA | TRBV2 | NA | TRBJ2-1
CATSRGVPYNEQFF | TGTGCCACCAGCAGGGGGGTCCCCTACAATGAGCAGTTCTTC | 14 | NA | TRBV15 | few | TRBJ2-1
CASSKKQGILLNTEAFF | TGTGCCAGCAGCAAGAAACAGGGGATCCTTTTGAACACTGAAGCTTTCTTT | 17 | TRBD1 | TRBV9 | few | TRBJ1-1